This TCR beta chain emerged from a study of T-cell reconstitution after alpha-beta-depleted transplantation in children. Preparation of the TCRbeta library used unique molecular identifiers. A single record per CDR3 protein comes from TCRdb applying MiXCR to the PCR reads. The table has some 300,000 distinct CDR3 sequences, 10% seen once. This clonotype came up a few times. V lost 4 bases to trimming and J lost 0 bases, with 15 bases between them. The germline gives CDR1 DFQATT, CDR2 SNEGSKA (reference sequence). The CDR3 is made up of 15 amino acids. This material consisted of PBMCs from the stem cell graft donor, taken from the stem cell graft. The rearrangement links TRBV20-1 to TRBJ1-1; D possibly corresponds to TRBD1 (5 bases). The receptor was derived from a human donor who donated a stem cell graft to a child with acute lymphoblastic leukemia. CDR3 sequence: CSAIRYGGMNTEAFF. CDR3 in DNA: TGCAGTGCTATCAGGTACGGGGGGATGAACACTGAAGCTTTCTTT.